In its sample, the clone carrying this T cell receptor (beta chain) was seen a few times. What it recognizes is unknown. In total, each donor contributed a single heparinised blood draw that averaged roughly 100 mL. Expressed TCRB transcripts were sequenced because the isolated RNA had all been reverse transcribed beforehand. The protocol was immunoSEQ multiplex PCR, while the TCRdb copy is restricted to in-frame clones and leaves out a portion. The sample includes around 310,000 clones, roughly 12% seen only once; the top ten take over 0.014%. CDR1 is SGDLS and CDR2 is YYNGEE in the germline V gene. Trimming left V 0 bases short and J 0 bases short, with 8 bases between. The CDR3 runs 15 residues. The data belong to a study of beta chain features in type 1 diabetes. Study conclusions and caveats: For cells with high TCR expression, cDNA sequencing could yield over-representation. Sampled from patients, naive, central memory and Treg TCRB repertoires appeared more similar than those sampled from healthy donors. Across all four CD4+ subsets, people with type 1 diabetes showed modestly shorter TCRB CDR3s.

The receptor's source is a woman younger than 35 with type 1 diabetes. The V gene is TRBV9, the J gene TRBJ2-3; maybe TRBD1 (6 bases). The sequencing input was naive CD4+ T cells from blood. CDR3 DNA: TGTGCCAGCAGCGTAGGAGGACAGAGCACAGATACGCAGTATTTT. Protein sequence: CASSVGGQSTDTQYF.